The T cell receptor beta chain under discussion was sequenced for a study of neurological immune-mediated disorders. Study-wide context: For the 34 multiple sclerosis patients, the disease was relapsing-remitting in about 31 and secondary progressive in 3.

This clonotype occurred many times. Its antigen is not known. Whole-study findings and limits: Patients with HTLV-1-associated myelopathy had the highest level of TCR clonal expansion, whereas patients with multiple sclerosis had the lowest level, falling beneath the level found in healthy controls.

From germline, CDR1 is DFQATT and CDR2 SNEGSKA (reference sequence). This CDR3 region has 14 residues. V was pared by 5 bases and J by 4 bases, with 7 bases of the junction left unmatched. The cDNA came from 5'RACE, which used 10-nucleotide random UMIs. TCRdb re-derived calls from the 5' RACE reads in MiXCR, one entry per CDR3 protein. The sample gives more than 20,000 distinct CDR3 sequences, roughly 2.7% of which show up once; approximately 2.2% is in the top ten. The sequence derives from a woman aged 45-65 years with multiple sclerosis. The chain carries TRBV20-1 and TRBJ2-5, with 10 bases identical to TRBD1. Sequenced input: PBMCs. The CDR3 here is CSAWGQGPRETQYF. In nucleotides, the CDR3 is TGCAGTGCTTGGGGACAGGGGCCGAGAGAGACCCAGTACTTC.